The next 10 T cell receptor beta chains were all read from a single sample in a study of T cell responses to AZD1222 COVID-19 vaccine. Assay used: immunoSEQ multiplex PCR; TCRdb lists only in-frame clones, some missing. Of about 120,000 clones in the sample, around 87% were seen once. The material was peripheral blood, obtained on day 0 of AZD1222 vaccination. The receptors shown here come from an adult in good health.

The V gene is TRBV7-8, the J gene TRBJ1-5, with a weak D call TRBD1 (5 bases). The length of the CDR3 is 14 residues. V lost 7 bases and J 5 bases, leaving 15 bases between the germline ends. Germline V CDR1 and CDR2: SGHVS, FQNEAQ. The CDR3, as DNA: TGTGCCAGCACCCCGGGCAGGGTCGATCAGCCCCAGCATTTT. Translation gives CASTPGRVDQPQHF.

The chain combines TRBV11-2 with TRBJ2-7, with D tentatively TRBD1 or TRBD2 (6 bases each). Germline V lookup: CDR1 SGHAT, CDR2 FQNNGV. This CDR3 spans 15 amino acids. With 5 bases removed from V and 3 bases from J, the gap between germline ends came to 17 bases. CDR3 protein: CASSPRAGGSYEQYF. DNA for the CDR3: TGTGCCAGCAGCCCTCGGGCCGGGGGCAGCTACGAGCAGTACTTC.

J is TRBJ1-2 and V is TRBV19, with D perhaps TRBD1 (5 bases). In germline, CDR1 is LNHDA, CDR2 SQIVND (reference sequence). V was shortened by 0 bases and J by 3 bases, with 14 bases between the two germline ends. The CDR3 is made up of 16 amino acids. The CDR3 is CASSIDHPSGHYGYTF. DNA for the CDR3: TGTGCCAGTAGTATAGACCACCCGTCAGGGCACTATGGCTACACCTTC.

This clone was observed a single time. The chain recombines TRBV25-1 with TRBJ1-1; weak D call: TRBD1 (5 bases). The CDR3 is 17 amino acids. The V end was cut by 1 base, the J end by 1 base, with 16 bases between. Germline V gives CDR1 MGHDK, CDR2 SYGVNS. CDR3 loop: CASSEWGPYFANTEAFF. The CDR3 bases are TGTGCCAGCAGTGAATGGGGCCCCTATTTCGCGAACACTGAAGCTTTCTTT.

The rearrangement links TRBV5-4 to TRBJ1-6; D not certain. The CDR3 spans 18 residues. The V end lost 3 bases, the J end lost 0 bases, and 16 bases lay between the germline ends. CDR1 and CDR2 (germline): SGHNT, YYREEE (reference sequence). The CDR3 loop is CASSSGYDGSSYNSPLHF. CDR3 nucleotides: TGTGCCAGCAGCTCGGGATACGACGGTAGCTCCTATAATTCACCCCTCCACTTT.

The sample holds a few counts of this clone. This sequence joins TRBV28 and TRBJ2-1, with TRBD2 matching 9 bases. The V and J ends lost 4 bases and 7 bases, in that order; junction bases with no gene match: 8. This CDR3 has 15 amino acids. Germline loops: CDR1 MDHEN, CDR2 SYDVKM. CDR3 residues: CASSSLSGGRNEQFF. CDR3 sequence (DNA): TGTGCCAGCAGTTCCCTCAGCGGGGGGAGGAATGAGCAGTTCTTC.

This sequence joins TRBV18 and TRBJ1-1; TRBD1 aligns across 7 bases. V lost 2 bases and J lost 1; bases outside the gene matches: 7. CDR3 length: 16 amino acids. Germline-derived CDR1 and CDR2 are KGHSH and LQKENI. The chain's CDR3 is CASSPGQALSNTEAFF. DNA of the CDR3: TGTGCCAGCTCACCAGGACAGGCTCTATCGAACACTGAAGCTTTCTTT.

The rearrangement links TRBV12-5 to TRBJ2-3, with 11 positions matching TRBD2. This CDR3 spans 17 amino acids. Trimming at V came to 1 base and at J to 0 bases, leaving 3 bases not matched to a gene. Germline lookup yields CDR1 LGHNT and CDR2 FRNRAP. CDR3 DNA: TGTGCTAGTGGTTTGGGAACTAGCGGGGGCAGCACAGATACGCAGTATTTT. Translated, it gives CASGLGTSGGSTDTQYF.

J is TRBJ2-7 and V is TRBV7-2, with D maybe TRBD1 (6 bases). This CDR3 has 14 amino acids. CDR1 and CDR2 (germline): SGHTA, FQGNSA. V was pared by 7 bases and J by 2 bases, with 15 bases between. The CDR3 spells CASIKVGQPYEQYF. The CDR3 coding sequence is TGTGCCAGCATCAAGGTGGGACAACCCTACGAGCAGTACTTC.

The chain combines TRBV11-2 with TRBJ1-2; the D is unclear. CDR1 and CDR2 from the germline V gene are SGHAT and FQNNGV. Trimming took 0 bases from V and 5 from J, leaving 19 bases between them. This CDR3 has 17 amino acids. The CDR3: CASSLDRGGPSVYGYTF. Written as DNA, the CDR3 is TGTGCCAGCAGCTTAGACCGAGGAGGGCCAAGCGTTTATGGCTACACCTTC.